Reported below is one T cell receptor (beta chain). Antigen unknown. The data were obtained in a study of CD4 T cells in relation to SARS-CoV-2 and coronaviruses. Generated by immunoSEQ multiplex PCR, the TCRdb table keeps only in-frame clones and is missing some. Of 15,000 to 20,000 clones detected, 78% appear once; the ten largest clones hold 15% to 17%. V was trimmed by 6 bases and J by 0 bases, leaving 2 bases between them. The CDR3 extends over 12 amino acids. Per germline, CDR1 ENHRY and CDR2 SYGVKD. CD4+ T cells from unexposed donors were obtained before the COVID-19 pandemic (2011-2018). CD4+ T cells were isolated from the cells after 10 days of culture. Unexposed-donor CD4+ T cells were probed with SARS-CoV-2 S/N and four cold-coronavirus spikes, cells permitting.

This chain links TRBV10-3 with TRBJ2-2, with D hard to call. The origin of this receptor is a human donor in good health. The sequencing sample was made of CD4+ T cells from PBMCs, cultured in vitro. Here the CDR3 DNA reads TGTGCCATCAGAGCGAACACCGGGGAGCTGTTTTTT. It translates to CAIRANTGELFF.